Following are 14 T cell receptor beta chains from one sample sequenced in a study of OX40 agonist ivuxolimab in advanced cancers. The table came from immunoSEQ multiplex PCR; TCRdb's copy has only in-frame clones and leaves some out. The sample has more than 95,000 clones, over 85% seen once; the top ten hold 0.7% to 1%. Sequenced material: CD4+ or CD8+ T cells sorted from blood, taken in a trial of the OX40 agonist ivuxolimab. The receptors derive from an adult with an advanced solid tumor such as melanoma, head and neck, liver or kidney cancer.

This chain uses TRBV28 with TRBJ2-2, with 7 nucleotides matching TRBD1. Germline V gene sequence: CDR1 MDHEN, CDR2 SYDVKM. The V and J ends lost 5 bases and 1 base, in that order; junction bases with no gene match: 4. The CDR3 consists of 15 residues. CDR3 nucleotides: TGTGCCAGCAGTCTCCGGGACAGGAACACCGGGGAGCTGTTTTTT. Translated, it gives CASSLRDRNTGELFF. Complete variable domain (other parts from reference TRBV28 and TRBJ2-2): DVKVTQSSRYLVKRTGEKVFLECVQDMDHENMFWYRQDPGLGLRLIYFSYDVKMKEKGDIPEGYSVSREKKERFSLILESASTNQTSMYLCASSLRDRNTGELFFGEGSRLTVL.

V usage is TRBV27 and J usage is TRBJ2-5; D is perhaps TRBD1 or TRBD2 (5 bases each). The CDR3 length is 16 residues. The germline V and J ends were trimmed by 5 bases and 4 bases, with 20 bases remaining between them. CDR1 and CDR2 from the germline V gene are MNHEY and SMNVEV (reference sequence). The CDR3 DNA follows: TGTGCCAGCAGTCTTTTAGGGGATGGGAGAAGAGAGACCCAGTACTTC. This sequence encodes CASSLLGDGRRETQYF.

In DNA form, the CDR3 reads TGTGCCAGCAGCTTGGAGCATTCACCCCTCCACTTT. As protein: CASSLEHSPLHF. This chain joins TRBV5-8 and TRBJ1-6; D not certain. Trimming took off 0 bases at V and 8 bases at J, with 3 bases between the two ends. Germline lookup yields CDR1 SGHTS and CDR2 YDEGEE. The CDR3 runs 12 residues. The entire variable domain, with the rest obtained from reference TRBV5-8 and TRBJ1-6, is as follows: EAGVTQSPTHLIKTRGQQATLRCSPISGHTSVYWYQQALGLGLQFLLWYDEGEERNRGNFPPRFSGRQFPNYSSELNVNALELEDSALYLCASSLEHSPLHFGNGTRLTVT.

Comments on this clone: Other DNA sequences in the same sample also yield this CDR3. The gene calls are TRBV7-9 and TRBJ2-2; 8 bases are shared with TRBD1. The J segment lost 1 base and the V segment lost 5 bases, leaving 3 bases of the junction unmatched. This CDR3 has 15 residues. Germline CDR1 SEHNR, CDR2 FQNEAQ (reference sequence). The CDR3: CASSPGQGNTGELFF. In nucleotides, the CDR3 is TGTGCCAGCAGCCCAGGACAGGGGAACACCGGGGAGCTGTTTTTT. Looking up the rest from reference TRBV7-9 and TRBJ2-2 gives the full variable domain: DTGVSQNPRHKITKRGQNVTFRCDPISEHNRLYWYRQTLGQGPEFLTYFQNEAQLEKSRLLSDRFSAERPKGSFSTLEIQRTEQGDSAMYLCASSPGQGNTGELFFGEGSRLTVL.

The J gene is TRBJ2-7, the V gene TRBV6-1; D is perhaps TRBD1 (5 bases). The CDR3 is 13 residues long. Germline values: CDR1 MNHNS, CDR2 SASEGT. V was pared by 7 bases and J by 1 base, with 11 bases between. CDR3 sequence reads: CASMRTPSYEQYF. The CDR3 nucleotides are TGTGCCAGCATGAGGACACCGTCCTACGAGCAGTACTTC.

This clone was picked up one time. J is TRBJ1-2 and V is TRBV7-2; D may be TRBD1 (5 bases). Trimming cost V 0 bases and J 4 bases, with 15 bases left between them. The CDR3 is made up of 16 amino acids. Germline V CDR1 and CDR2: SGHTA, FQGNSA. The CDR3 reads CASSLAGQRRSYGYTF. The DNA of the CDR3 is TGTGCCAGCAGCTTAGCTGGACAACGGCGGAGCTATGGCTACACCTTC.

Comments on this clone: The same CDR3 also results from other DNA sequences found in this sample. CDR3 region: CASSLAGGYGYTF. The CDR3 region has the DNA TGTGCCAGCAGCTTAGCCGGGGGCTATGGCTACACCTTC. This chain joins TRBV5-4 and TRBJ1-2; tentative D call: TRBD1 (5 bases). The germline V gene encodes CDR1 SGHNT and CDR2 YYREEE (reference sequence). Deletions cut 2 bases from V and 4 bases from J, with 9 bases between. The length of the CDR3 is 13 residues.

The chain joins TRBV27 to TRBJ2-7; D remains unclear. The ends were cut back, 3 bases at V and 0 bases at J, with 6 bases in the middle. Germline CDR1 reads MNHEY; CDR2 reads SMNVEV (reference sequence). The CDR3 is made up of 13 amino acids. The CDR3 DNA is TGTGCCAGCAGTTTTTCGAGCTCCTACGAGCAGTACTTC. As protein: CASSFSSSYEQYF.

The chain couples TRBV28 to TRBJ1-3; TRBD1 might be the D (5 bases). Germline CDR1 MDHEN, CDR2 SYDVKM. With 3 bases removed from V and 0 bases from J, the gap between germline ends came to 15 bases. CDR3 size: 17 residues. The CDR3 region has the DNA TGTGCCAGCAGTTTTCCCCGGGGCCTCCTCTCTGGAAACACCATATATTTT. It codes for CASSFPRGLLSGNTIYF.

The V gene is TRBV7-6, the J gene TRBJ1-2; TRBD1 matches at 7 bases. The germline gives CDR1 SGHVS, CDR2 FNYEAQ. V gave up 4 bases and J gave up 7 bases; unmatched junction bases: 9. This CDR3 region has 14 residues. DNA of the CDR3: TGTGCCAGCAGCTCGACGACAGGGATGGGTGGCTACACCTTC. Translation gives CASSSTTGMGGYTF.

The V gene is TRBV28, the J gene TRBJ1-5, with D tentatively TRBD1 (6 bases). This CDR3 is 15 amino acids long. Germline V gives CDR1 MDHEN, CDR2 SYDVKM. The V and J ends lost 6 bases and 5 bases respectively, with 17 bases between them. This CDR3 is CASSQTGKLYQPQHF. CDR3 sequence (DNA): TGTGCCAGCAGCCAAACAGGGAAGCTCTATCAGCCCCAGCATTTT.

The chain joins TRBV5-6 to TRBJ1-3; D is perhaps TRBD1 (5 bases). CDR1 and CDR2 (germline): SGHDT, YYEEEE. This CDR3 comprises 15 residues. The ends were cut back, 2 bases at V and 5 bases at J, with 14 bases in the middle. The CDR3 bases are TGTGCCAGCAGCTTTGGGGCCCCCTTTAGAAACACCATATATTTT. Its translation is CASSFGAPFRNTIYF.

This clone was detected once. The chain is built from TRBV28 and TRBJ1-2, with D maybe TRBD1 (5 bases). There are 14 residues in the CDR3. From germline, CDR1 is MDHEN and CDR2 SYDVKM. The V end was cut by 1 base, the J end by 6 bases, with 12 bases between. Written as DNA, the CDR3 is TGTGCCAGCAGTTTATTTGACAGTTTCCATGGCTACACCTTC. It yields the protein CASSLFDSFHGYTF.

The rearrangement joins TRBV7-9 to TRBJ1-1; D call uncertain. V dropped 5 bases and J dropped 1 base, with 8 bases sitting between them. CDR3 length: 13 amino acids. The germline V gene has CDR1 SEHNR and CDR2 FQNEAQ (reference sequence). CDR3 sequence: CASSLRQNTEAFF. In nucleotides, the CDR3 is TGTGCCAGCAGCCTACGGCAGAACACTGAAGCTTTCTTT.